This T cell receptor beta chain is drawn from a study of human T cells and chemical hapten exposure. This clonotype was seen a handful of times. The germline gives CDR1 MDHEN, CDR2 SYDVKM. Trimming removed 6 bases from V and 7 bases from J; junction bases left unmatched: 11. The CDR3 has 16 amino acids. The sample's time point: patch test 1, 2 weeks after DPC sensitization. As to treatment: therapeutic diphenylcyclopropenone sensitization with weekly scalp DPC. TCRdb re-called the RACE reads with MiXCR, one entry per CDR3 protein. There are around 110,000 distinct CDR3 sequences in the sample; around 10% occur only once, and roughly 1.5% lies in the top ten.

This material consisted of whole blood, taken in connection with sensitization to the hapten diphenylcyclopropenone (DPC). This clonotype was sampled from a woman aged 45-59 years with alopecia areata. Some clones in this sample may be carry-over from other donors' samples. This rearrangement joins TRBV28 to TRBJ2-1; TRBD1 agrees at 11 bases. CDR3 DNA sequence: TGTGCCAGCAGCTCCGGAGGGACAGGGGGATGGAATGAGCAGTTCTTC. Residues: CASSSGGTGGWNEQFF. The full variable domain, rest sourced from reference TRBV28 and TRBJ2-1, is DVKVTQSSRYLVKRTGEKVFLECVQDMDHENMFWYRQDPGLGLRLIYFSYDVKMKEKGDIPEGYSVSREKKERFSLILESASTNQTSMYLCASSSGGTGGWNEQFFGPGTRLTVL.